Following are 22 T cell receptor beta chains from one sample sequenced in a study of CD8+CD57+ T cells in acquired aplastic anemia. TCR beta VDJ and CDR3 profiling used genomic DNA as template. TCRdb re-called the reads through MiXCR, storing one row per CDR3 protein. The data hold 350,000 to 450,000 distinct CDR3 sequences, with under 80% observed a single time. The sequencing sample was made of sorted CD4+, CD8+, or CD8+CD57+ T cells (not recorded which) from PBMCs. The receptors stem from a human donor in good health, serving as a control.

Note on this clonotype: The CDR3 carries no conserved terminal phenylalanine or tryptophan, so it likely arises from a read error. The chain links TRBV7-2 to TRBJ1-2, with D maybe TRBD1 (6 bases). CDR1 is SGHTA and CDR2 is FQGNSA in the germline V gene. The CDR3 extends over 17 amino acids. V dropped 5 bases and J dropped 5 bases, with 24 bases sitting between them. The CDR3 here is CASSPALGGAEVYGYTS. The DNA for the CDR3 is TGTGCCAGCAGCCCCGCCTTAGGGGGGGCGGAGGTATATGGCTACACCTCC.

This chain connects TRBV7-3 to TRBJ2-3; 7 bases match TRBD2. Trimming at V came to 5 bases and at J to 15 bases, leaving 20 bases not matched to a gene. The CDR3 covers 15 residues. Germline V gene data show CDR1 as SGHTA and CDR2 as FQGTGA. Here the CDR3 reads CASSPGLADGDTLYF. The CDR3 DNA reads as TGTGCCAGCAGCCCGGGGCTAGCGGATGGAGATACGCTCTATTTT.

This chain connects TRBV5-5 to TRBJ1-2; weak D call: TRBD1 (5 bases). Per germline, CDR1 SGHKS and CDR2 YYEKEE (reference sequence). Trimming removed 4 bases at V and 6 bases at J, with 16 bases between. The CDR3 length is 14 residues. CDR3 residues: CASSIYAGRHGYTF. Here the CDR3 DNA reads TGTGCCAGCAGCATCTACGCGGGACGCCATGGCTACACCTTC.

This clonotype was found many times. V and J are TRBV30 and TRBJ2-5, with TRBD2 matching over 11 bases. This CDR3 is built from 14 residues. Germline V CDR1 and CDR2: GTSNPN, SVGIG (reference sequence). Trimming at V came to 7 bases and at J to 5 bases, leaving 9 bases not matched to a gene. CDR3 region: CASDVAGGRETQYF. The CDR3 nucleotides read TGTGCCTCGGACGTAGCGGGGGGGCGGGAGACCCAGTACTTC.

This chain links TRBV9 with TRBJ1-6; 7 nucleotides align to TRBD1. The ends lost 8 bases at V and 19 bases at J; junction bases unmatched: 18. CDR3 length: 13 amino acids. Germline V lookup: CDR1 SGDLS, CDR2 YYNGEE. The CDR3 DNA follows: TGTGCCAGTAGAGACAGGGAACCAAGTCAAATACACTTT. The encoded protein is CASRDREPSQIHF.

The V gene is TRBV10-3, the J gene TRBJ1-2; D remains unclear. This CDR3 is built from 13 residues. V was pared by 3 bases and J by 8 bases, with 13 bases between. Germline assignment: CDR1 ENHRY and CDR2 SYGVKD. CDR3 sequence (DNA): TGTGCCATCAGTGACCCCATTGCTTGGGGCTACACCTTC. It codes for CAISDPIAWGYTF.

As concerns this clonotype: A single base separates this from a much larger clone, so it may be a read error. The chain links TRBV12-3 or TRBV12-4 to TRBJ1-2, with D uncertain. The CDR3 consists of 12 residues. CDR3 in DNA: TGTGCCAGCGGTTTAACGGGAGGTGGCTACACCTTC. It specifies CASGLTGGGYTF.

Comments on this clonotype: One junction end disagrees with the germline gene, perhaps due to a read error. V usage is TRBV5-4 and J usage is TRBJ1-2, with D unresolved. Germline lookup yields CDR1 SGHNT and CDR2 YYREEE (reference sequence). The CDR3 is 15 residues long. The CDR3 region has the DNA TGTGCCGGCAGCTTGGATCAGTTTTTGGACTATGGCTACACCTTC. Encoded protein: CAGSLDQFLDYGYTF. Combining the CDR3 with reference TRBV5-4 and TRBJ1-2 gives the whole variable domain ETGVTQSPTHLIKTRGQQVTLRCSSQSGHNTVSWYQQALGQGPQFIFQYYREEENGRGNFPPRFSGLQFPNYSSELNVNALELDDSALYLCAGSLDQFLDYGYTFGSGTRLTVV.

The chain couples TRBV15 to TRBJ2-7; D is ambiguous. V was clipped by 3 bases and J by 1 base, with 7 bases between them. The CDR3 is made up of 13 amino acids. The V gene's germline CDR1 is LNHNV and CDR2 YYDKDF (reference sequence). The CDR3 DNA reads TGTGCCACCAGCAGGACCGCTTCCTACGAGCAGTACTTC. Amino acids: CATSRTASYEQYF. Complete variable domain (other parts from reference TRBV15 and TRBJ2-7): DAMVIQNPRYQVTQFGKPVTLSCSQTLNHNVMYWYQQKSSQAPKLLFHYYDKDFNNEADTPDNFQSRRPNTSFCFLDIRSPGLGDTAMYLCATSRTASYEQYFGPGTRLTVT.

Of note for this clonotype: The CDR3 does not end in the conserved phenylalanine or tryptophan, so this is likely a read error. No DNA is shown, since the ends of the CDR3 on it are uncertain; the CDR3 is the one TCRdb lists. The CDR3 sequence is CASSPTTGPYHPYI. The rearrangement joins TRBV7-3 to TRBJ2-7; the table's D call, TRBD2, has no DNA check behind it. CDR1 and CDR2 from the germline V gene are SGHTA and FQGTGA. 14 amino acids form the CDR3, both terminal residues included.

Comment on this clonotype: A much larger clone lies a single base off, so this may be a read error. The chain links TRBV6-1 to TRBJ2-7, with 8 bases matching TRBD1. This CDR3 region has 14 residues. Germline CDR1 reads MNHNS; CDR2 reads SASEGT. With V trimmed by 6 bases and J by 4 bases, 8 bases remained unmatched. As DNA, the CDR3 is TGTGCCAGCAGAGGGGGACAGGACCTTTACGAGCAGTACTTC. It encodes CASRGGQDLYEQYF.

The rearrangement joins TRBV19 to TRBJ2-3, with D perhaps being TRBD1 or TRBD2 (6 bases each). CDR1 and CDR2 from the germline V gene are LNHDA and SQIVND (reference sequence). The CDR3 has 16 residues. V lost 7 bases, J lost 15 bases, and 32 bases lay in between. The CDR3 loop is CASTDGDTGATNTKYF. CDR3 in DNA: TGTGCCAGTACCGATGGGGATACGGGGGCCACAAACACGAAATATTTT.

This clonotype was recorded at least ten times. The CDR3 nucleotides read TGCAGTGCTATCGGGGGCAGAGCCATGAAGACCCAGTACTTC. Translating gives CSAIGGRAMKTQYF. J is TRBJ2-5 and V is TRBV20-1; D could derive from TRBD1 or TRBD2 (6 bases each). CDR3 length equals 14 residues. Germline loops: CDR1 DFQATT, CDR2 SNEGSKA (reference sequence). Between the trimmed V and J ends, which lost 4 bases and 6 bases, there was a span of 18 bases.

This clonotype showed up many times. This rearrangement joins TRBV9 to TRBJ1-6; TRBD1 matches 9 bases. In germline, CDR1 is SGDLS, CDR2 YYNGEE. Unmatched junction bases numbered 2, after V lost 2 bases and J lost 8 bases. This CDR3 has 14 amino acids. The CDR3 region is CASSVGQGYSPLHF. The CDR3 DNA follows: TGTGCCAGCAGCGTGGGACAGGGTTATTCACCCCTCCACTTT.

This rearrangement joins TRBV19 to TRBJ2-1; D remains unclear. V dropped 7 bases and J dropped 13 bases, with 11 bases sitting between them. Germline loops: CDR1 LNHDA, CDR2 SQIVND (reference sequence). This CDR3 contains 10 residues. For the CDR3, the DNA is TGTGCCAGTAAGGGTGCAGCACAGTTCTTC. Protein product: CASKGAAQFF.

The rearrangement uses TRBV5-4 and TRBJ2-7; D remains ambiguous. Germline V gives CDR1 SGHNT, CDR2 YYREEE (reference sequence). CDR3 length: 13 amino acids. Trimming shortened V by 7 bases and J by 2 bases, and 13 bases separated the two germline ends. The DNA of the CDR3 is TGTGCCAGCGCGCCGGCGTTCCCCTACGAGCAGTACTTC. The encoded protein is CASAPAFPYEQYF.

V is TRBV7-2 and J is TRBJ2-1, with D tentatively TRBD2 (5 bases). The V gene lost 3 bases and the J gene lost 12 bases, with 15 bases spanning the gap. This CDR3 has 13 residues. The germline gives CDR1 SGHTA, CDR2 FQGNSA. CDR3 sequence (DNA): TGTGCCAGCAGCTTCGGGGAGAACAGCACGCAGTTCTTC. Translation gives CASSFGENSTQFF.

This clonotype was picked up a small number of times. The gene calls are TRBV25-1 and TRBJ2-5; D gene ambiguous. Germline values: CDR1 MGHDK, CDR2 SYGVNS. With 5 bases removed from V and 6 bases from J, the gap between germline ends came to 13 bases. CDR3 length: 13 amino acids. As DNA, the CDR3 is TGTGCCAGCAGTTTCACAGTTAGAAAGACCCAGTACTTC. It yields the protein CASSFTVRKTQYF. Based on the CDR3 plus reference TRBV25-1 and TRBJ2-5, the full variable domain is EADIYQTPRYLVIGTGKKITLECSQTMGHDKMYWYQQDPGMELHLIHYSYGVNSTEKGDLSSESTVSRIRTEHFPLTLESARPSHTSQYLCASSFTVRKTQYFGPGTRLLVL.

This chain joins TRBV5-5 and TRBJ1-5; D is possibly TRBD1 (6 bases). The ends were cut back, 1 base at V and 0 bases at J, with 14 bases in the middle. The CDR3 runs to 17 residues. Germline V CDR1 and CDR2: SGHKS, YYEKEE (reference sequence). CDR3 amino acids: CASSLNGGQNSNQPQHF. The DNA of the CDR3 is TGTGCCAGCAGCTTGAATGGCGGACAGAATAGCAATCAGCCCCAGCATTTT.

Of note for this clonotype: A read error may produce the germline difference seen at one junction end. V usage is TRBV7-2 and J usage is TRBJ2-7; perhaps TRBD2 as D (6 bases). The CDR3 length is 14 residues. The germline gives CDR1 SGHTA, CDR2 FQGNSA. The CDR3 bases are TGTGCCAGCAGCCGAGAGACAAGGGAGGAGCAGTTCTTCTTC. Translated, it gives CASSRETREEQFFF.

This clonotype has a count of ten or more. V usage is TRBV12-3 or TRBV12-4 and J usage is TRBJ2-3, with TRBD2 as a possible D gene (7 bases). Trimming shortened V by 6 bases and J by 2 bases, and 21 bases separated the two germline ends. The CDR3 spans 17 residues. The CDR3 region is CASRTGRTGGNTDTQYF. The CDR3 nucleotides are TGTGCCAGCAGGACGGGTCGGACGGGGGGCAACACAGATACGCAGTATTTT.

Notes on this clonotype: This clone may be a read error of a much larger clone one base away. The chain carries TRBV3-1 and TRBJ2-5; the match to TRBD2 covers 8 bases. Germline V gives CDR1 LGHDT, CDR2 YNNKEL (reference sequence). The CDR3 is 16 residues long. J gave up 6 bases and V 0 bases, and 9 bases lay outside the gene matches. CDR3 sequence reads: CASSQDFAGGLKTQYF. The CDR3 bases are TGTGCCAGCAGCCAAGATTTTGCGGGGGGATTGAAGACCCAGTACTTC.